Following are 5 T cell receptor beta chains from one sample sequenced in a study of early stage breast cancer tumors. The data were produced by immunoSEQ multiplex PCR, yet TCRdb's version contains in-frame clones alone and is incomplete. The sample yields around 53,000 clones, 75% to 95% seen once. What was sequenced was blood. The receptors were sampled from a person aged 70 to 85 with breast cancer.

The V call is TRBV7-9, the J call TRBJ2-2, with 9 bases aligning to TRBD1. This CDR3 spans 16 amino acids. Germline loops: CDR1 SEHNR, CDR2 FQNEAQ (reference sequence). With V trimmed by 1 base and J by 4 bases, 4 bases remained unmatched. CDR3 amino acids: CASSLDRGRGTGELFF. The CDR3 DNA reads as TGTGCCAGCAGCTTAGACAGGGGGCGCGGCACCGGGGAGCTGTTTTTT.

This clone has more than one count but fewer than ten. The chain has TRBV5-1 and TRBJ1-2; 9 bases agree with TRBD1. Germline V gene lookup returns CDR1 SGHRS and CDR2 YFSETQ. The CDR3 runs to 16 residues. The junction had 5 bases not matched to a gene; V was cut back by 0 bases and J by 2 bases. The CDR3 region is CASSLGEQGANYGYTF. CDR3 DNA sequence: TGCGCCAGCAGCTTGGGGGAACAGGGGGCAAACTATGGCTACACCTTC.

The V call is TRBV2, the J call TRBJ2-7; D might be TRBD2 (6 bases). CDR1 is SNHLY, CDR2 FYNNEI, per germline. This CDR3 comprises 15 residues. The V gene lost 6 bases and the J gene lost 0 bases, with 15 bases spanning the gap. The CDR3 region has the DNA TGTGCCAGCAGGCCCCTAGCGAGTAGCTCCTACGAGCAGTACTTC. Translated: CASRPLASSSYEQYF.

The chain employs TRBV5-1 and TRBJ2-7; perhaps TRBD2 as D (5 bases). This CDR3 is 16 amino acids long. V was cut by 0 bases and J by 5 bases, with 18 bases left in between. Germline V gives CDR1 SGHRS, CDR2 YFSETQ. The CDR3 DNA is TGCGCCAGCAGCTTGGAGGTGGGAGTTAAGTCCAACGAGCAGTACTTC. It is translated as CASSLEVGVKSNEQYF.

CDR3 sequence reads: CASSLTTGLNTEAFF. The DNA of the CDR3 is TGCGCCAGCAGCTTGACGACAGGGTTGAACACTGAAGCTTTCTTT. The rearrangement uses TRBV5-1 and TRBJ1-1; 7 bases line up with TRBD1. The length of the CDR3 is 15 residues. Germline values: CDR1 SGHRS, CDR2 YFSETQ. J was trimmed by 0 bases and V by 1 base; bases with no gene match: 3.